This T cell receptor (beta chain) was captured by sequencing in a study of shared clonotypes between healthy human individuals. On the study more broadly: Plates per donor: three CD4 naive, three CD4 memory, two CD8 naive, one CD8 memory. Study-wide findings and caveats: Enrolling few donors narrowed the genetic and exposure-history diversity that was represented.

The naive CD8 subset, CD45RO-negative cells positively selected for CCR7, excluded terminally differentiated effector memory CD45RA+ cells. This CDR3 comprises 12 residues. With respect to this clone: Its target is unknown.

Method: immunoSEQ multiplex PCR; TCRdb's copy keeps in-frame clones and lacks some. Found here are roughly 2,000,000 clones, 85% to 95% of them singletons; the top ten hold 0.95% to 1.5%. The sequenced material came from naive CD8+ T cells sorted from blood. This receptor was obtained from a man between 18 and 35 years old in good health. This chain connects TRBV21-1 to TRBJ2-7; TRBD2, as called in the table, went unchecked against the DNA. TRBV21-1 is labeled a pseudogene. The CDR3 DNA follows: TGTGCCAGCAGCAAAGTAAGAGGTGAGCAGTACTTC. Amino acids: CASSKVRGEQYF.